A single sample is the source of the 16 T cell receptor beta chains below, sequenced in a study of OX40 agonist ivuxolimab in advanced cancers. Assay used: immunoSEQ multiplex PCR; TCRdb lists only in-frame clones, some missing. Of over 150,000 clones listed, 85% to 95% are singletons. The starting material was CD4+ or CD8+ T cells sorted from blood, obtained in a trial of the OX40 agonist ivuxolimab. These receptors all stem from an adult with an advanced solid tumor such as melanoma, head and neck, liver or kidney cancer.

CDR3 nucleotides: TGCAGTGCTTCCGGGACCGATGGCTACACCTTC. This sequence encodes CSASGTDGYTF. V is TRBV20-1 and J is TRBJ1-2; possibly TRBD1 for D (5 bases). The germline gives CDR1 DFQATT, CDR2 SNEGSKA (reference sequence). V was pared by 5 bases and J by 6 bases, with 10 bases between. CDR3 length equals 11 residues.

The chain uses TRBV5-4 and TRBJ2-7; TRBD1 matches at 7 bases. This CDR3 is 14 amino acids long. Looked up from germline, CDR1 is SGHNT and CDR2 is YYREEE (reference sequence). V dropped 5 bases and J dropped 0; count of bases not matched to a gene: 5. In DNA form, the CDR3 reads TGTGCCAGCAGACTGGGACAGATCTCCTACGAGCAGTACTTC. Translating it yields CASRLGQISYEQYF.

This sequence joins TRBV19 and TRBJ2-3; D may be TRBD1 (5 bases). CDR3 length equals 15 residues. The germline CDR1 and CDR2 sequences are LNHDA and SQIVND (reference sequence). V lost 5 bases to trimming and J lost 7 bases, with 19 bases between them. The CDR3 loop reads CASSLTGAGSNTQYF. The CDR3 nucleotides are TGTGCCAGTAGTTTAACAGGCGCTGGTTCAAATACGCAGTATTTT. Supplemented by reference TRBV19 and TRBJ2-3, the full variable domain reads DGGITQSPKYLFRKEGQNVTLSCEQNLNHDAMYWYRQDPGQGLRLIYYSQIVNDFQKGDIAEGYSVSREKKESFPLTVTSAQKNPTAFYLCASSLTGAGSNTQYFGPGTRLTVL.

V and J are TRBV7-3 and TRBJ2-3, with D possibly being TRBD1 or TRBD2 (5 bases each). The CDR3 spans 15 residues. Per the germline V gene, CDR1 is SGHTA and CDR2 is FQGTGA. Trimming pared 5 bases from V and 2 bases from J, leaving 14 bases between. DNA of the CDR3: TGTGCCAGCAGCCCCCTGGGGGTGATCACAGATACGCAGTATTTT. Its protein product is CASSPLGVITDTQYF.

The chain links TRBV7-9 to TRBJ2-7; TRBD2 matches 7 bases. The germline V gene has CDR1 SEHNR and CDR2 FQNEAQ (reference sequence). The CDR3 totals 14 residues. After removal of 8 bases from V and 3 bases from J, the junction contained 10 bases not matched to a gene. CDR3 bases: TGTGCCAGCTCCCTTGGGGGGGGAGGCTACGAGCAGTACTTC. It specifies CASSLGGGGYEQYF.

The rearrangement uses TRBV29-1 and TRBJ1-2, with D unclear. Germline V lookup: CDR1 SQVTM, CDR2 ANQGSEA. CDR3 length: 15 amino acids. The V end was cut by 1 base, the J end by 7 bases, with 19 bases between. The CDR3 loop reads CSVEVGAGRVGGYTF. In DNA, the CDR3 is TGCAGCGTTGAAGTCGGCGCTGGACGCGTCGGTGGCTACACCTTC.

The V call is TRBV18, the J call TRBJ2-7; D remains ambiguous. V dropped 2 bases and J dropped 2 bases, with 7 bases sitting between them. Germline V gene data show CDR1 as KGHSH and CDR2 as LQKENI. This CDR3 has 13 amino acids. The CDR3 DNA reads TGTGCCAGCTCACCAGGTCTAGCCTACGAGCAGTACTTC. Translating it yields CASSPGLAYEQYF.

The chain combines TRBV18 with TRBJ1-2; 11 bases are a match to TRBD1. The CDR3 has 17 residues. The germline V gene has CDR1 KGHSH and CDR2 LQKENI. V was clipped by 2 bases and J by 1 base; unmatched bases: 6. The CDR3 DNA sequence: TGTGCCAGCTCACCAACCGGGACAGGGGGATTTAACTATGGCTACACCTTC. Protein: CASSPTGTGGFNYGYTF.

The CDR3 loop reads CASSEVRSGRGGNTGELFF. CDR3 sequence (DNA): TGTGCCAGCAGTGAAGTTAGATCAGGCAGGGGAGGGAACACCGGGGAGCTGTTTTTT. The V gene is TRBV6-1, the J gene TRBJ2-2; D may correspond to TRBD1 or TRBD2 (6 bases each). V shed 1 base and J shed 1 base, with 19 bases lying between them. This CDR3 is built from 19 residues. The V gene's germline CDR1 is MNHNS and CDR2 SASEGT.

The V gene is TRBV19, the J gene TRBJ1-5, with 7 nucleotides matching TRBD1. CDR3 length: 14 residues. Trimming took 4 bases from V and 6 from J; bases not matched to a gene: 6. Germline-derived CDR1 and CDR2 are LNHDA and SQIVND (reference sequence). As DNA, the CDR3 is TGTGCCAGTAGTACCGAACAGGGGCCTCAGCCCCAGCATTTT. Translated, it gives CASSTEQGPQPQHF.

The rearrangement links TRBV6-5 to TRBJ2-7, with 12 bases that match TRBD1. This CDR3 contains 14 residues. J was trimmed by 7 bases and V by 6 bases; bases with no gene match: 7. Germline V gene lookup returns CDR1 MNHEY and CDR2 SVGAGI. The CDR3 bases are TGTGCCAGCAGAACGGGACAGGGGGCCGGGGAGCAGTACTTC. This sequence encodes CASRTGQGAGEQYF.

The chain joins TRBV19 to TRBJ2-1; 8 bases agree with TRBD2. The CDR3 is made up of 16 amino acids. Germline CDR1 LNHDA, CDR2 SQIVND (reference sequence). The J segment lost 5 bases and the V segment lost 4 bases, leaving 10 bases of the junction unmatched. CDR3 amino acids: CASSNPLRAGDNEQFF. The CDR3 DNA follows: TGTGCCAGTAGTAACCCCCTTCGAGCGGGGGACAATGAGCAGTTCTTC.

V gene TRBV11-2 combines with J gene TRBJ2-3; 10 bases fit TRBD2. The CDR3 consists of 17 residues. V dropped 5 bases and J dropped 3; count of bases not matched to a gene: 11. The germline CDR1 and CDR2 sequences are SGHAT and FQNNGV. CDR3 nucleotide sequence: TGTGCCAGCAGCCCCCTGGCTAGCGGGGGTGTTACAGATACGCAGTATTTT. Translating gives CASSPLASGGVTDTQYF.

The gene calls are TRBV5-5 and TRBJ2-5, with TRBD1 identical over 7 bases. Germline V gives CDR1 SGHKS, CDR2 YYEKEE (reference sequence). The CDR3 is 14 amino acids. With 4 bases clipped from V and 5 bases from J, the junction kept 8 bases outside the gene matches. For the CDR3, the DNA is TGTGCCAGCAGCAAGGGGACAGTTCTTGAGACCCAGTACTTC. This sequence encodes CASSKGTVLETQYF. Based on the CDR3 plus reference TRBV5-5 and TRBJ2-5, the full variable domain is DAGVTQSPTHLIKTRGQQVTLRCSPISGHKSVSWYQQVLGQGPQFIFQYYEKEERGRGNFPDRFSARQFPNYSSELNVNALLLGDSALYLCASSKGTVLETQYFGPGTRLLVL.

The chain links TRBV7-2 to TRBJ2-2; no clear D. The germline V gene encodes CDR1 SGHTA and CDR2 FQGNSA. Trimming took 4 bases from V and 8 from J, leaving 11 bases between them. This CDR3 region has 13 residues. The CDR3 region is CASSSITPGELFF. CDR3 in DNA: TGTGCCAGCAGCTCCATAACACCGGGGGAGCTGTTTTTT.

This rearrangement joins TRBV4-1 to TRBJ2-6; TRBD2 might be the D (5 bases). The V end was cut by 5 bases, the J end by 0 bases, with 11 bases between. The germline V gene encodes CDR1 MGHRA and CDR2 YSYEKL. This CDR3 has 16 residues. The CDR3 sequence: CASSKGGGSGANVLTF. The CDR3 nucleotides are TGCGCCAGCAGCAAAGGAGGCGGCTCTGGGGCCAACGTCCTGACTTTC.